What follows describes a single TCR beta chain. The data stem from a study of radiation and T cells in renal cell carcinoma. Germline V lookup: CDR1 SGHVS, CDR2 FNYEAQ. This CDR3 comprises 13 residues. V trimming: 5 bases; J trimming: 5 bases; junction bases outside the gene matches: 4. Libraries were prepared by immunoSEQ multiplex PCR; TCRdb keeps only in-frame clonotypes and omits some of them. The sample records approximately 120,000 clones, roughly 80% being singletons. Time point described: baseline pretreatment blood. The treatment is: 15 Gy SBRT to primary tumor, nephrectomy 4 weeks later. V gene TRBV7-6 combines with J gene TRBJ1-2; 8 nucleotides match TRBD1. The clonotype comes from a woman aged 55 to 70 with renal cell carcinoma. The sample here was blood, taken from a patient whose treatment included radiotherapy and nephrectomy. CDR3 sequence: CASSPDRGYGYTF. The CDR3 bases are TGTGCCAGCAGCCCAGACAGGGGATATGGCTACACCTTC.